The TCR beta chain described here comes from a study of cytomegalovirus exposure and HLA in healthy donors. About the study: Unique TCRs from HLA-typed donors, 80 million to 90 million of them, were held in an early data release.

Use of 60 Vbeta and 13 Jbeta primers characterized the PCR. Some clones are missing from TCRdb's copy, which holds only in-frame ones; the method was immunoSEQ multiplex PCR. Of 150,000 to 200,000 clones detected, about 80% appear once; the ten largest clones hold around 2.1%. Turning to this clone: The antigen is unknown.

Germline V gives CDR1 SNHLY, CDR2 FYNNEI. V lost 3 bases and J lost 1, with 9 bases in between. The CDR3 has 14 amino acids. Overall study results and limits: Cytomegalovirus association was listed for 150 to 200 TCR beta chains.

The sequencing sample was made of PBMCs. V gene TRBV2 combines with J gene TRBJ1-2; a weak D match, TRBD1 (6 bases). This TCR came from a young woman in good health and CMV-seropositive. The CDR3 loop is CASSETGLNYGYTF. The DNA for the CDR3 is TGTGCCAGCAGTGAGACAGGACTTAACTATGGCTACACCTTC.